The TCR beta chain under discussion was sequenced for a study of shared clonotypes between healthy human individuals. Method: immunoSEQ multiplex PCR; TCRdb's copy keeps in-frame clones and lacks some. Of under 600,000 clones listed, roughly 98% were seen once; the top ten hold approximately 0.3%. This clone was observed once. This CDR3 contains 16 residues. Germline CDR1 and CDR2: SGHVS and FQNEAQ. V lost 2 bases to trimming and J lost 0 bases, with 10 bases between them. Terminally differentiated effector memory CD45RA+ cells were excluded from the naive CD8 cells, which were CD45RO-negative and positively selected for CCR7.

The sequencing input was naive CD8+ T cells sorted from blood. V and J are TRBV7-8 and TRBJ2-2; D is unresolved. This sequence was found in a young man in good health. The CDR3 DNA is TGTGCCAGCAGCTTATTCCCCACAGCGAACACCGGGGAGCTGTTTTTT. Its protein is CASSLFPTANTGELFF.